The next 26 T cell receptor beta chains were all read from a single sample in a study of blood T cells in healthy people across ages. Combining a sample-barcoded 5' primer with a J-beta primer mix, a second PCR ran for roughly 6 to 12 cycles. Each CDR3 protein is one row after TCRdb ran MiXCR on the 5' RACE reads. This table holds around 580,000 distinct CDR3 sequences, around 48% found once. Sequencing used blood. These TCRs come from an elderly man in good health.

V and J are TRBV20-1 and TRBJ2-3; D unclear. V was clipped by 6 bases and J by 3 bases, with 13 bases between them. The CDR3 has 13 amino acids. CDR1 DFQATT and CDR2 SNEGSKA come from the germline V gene (reference sequence). The CDR3 is CSAPRGATDTQYF. Written as DNA, the CDR3 is TGCAGTGCCCCACGAGGAGCGACAGATACGCAGTATTTT.

The chain couples TRBV6-2 or TRBV6-3 to TRBJ2-2, with D unresolved. The CDR3 contains 13 residues. V shed 1 base and J shed 9 bases, with 9 bases lying between them. CDR1 and CDR2 from the germline V gene are MNHEY and SVGEGT. The DNA of the CDR3 is TGTGCCAGCAGTTACTTCGGCCGCTGGGAGCTGTTTTTT. Amino acids: CASSYFGRWELFF.

As regards this clonotype: One end of the junction does not line up with germline, which may come from a read error. V is TRBV5-5 and J is TRBJ2-4, with TRBD1 matching 8 bases. CDR1 and CDR2 from the germline V gene are SGHKS and YYEKEE (reference sequence). This CDR3 region has 17 residues. The CDR3 nucleotides read TGTGCCTGCAGCTGGGGACAGGACGCAGTAGCCAAAAACATTCAGTACTTC. Translating gives CACSWGQDAVAKNIQYF. Full variable domain (outside the CDR3, taken from reference TRBV5-5 and TRBJ2-4): DAGVTQSPTHLIKTRGQQVTLRCSPISGHKSVSWYQQVLGQGPQFIFQYYEKEERGRGNFPDRFSARQFPNYSSELNVNALLLGDSALYLCACSWGQDAVAKNIQYFGAGTRLSVL.

Worth noting for this clonotype: A much larger clone differs by one base, so this may be a read error. The rearrangement joins TRBV6-5 to TRBJ2-5, with 14 bases fitting TRBD2. With V trimmed by 5 bases and J by 11 bases, 13 bases remained unmatched. Germline values: CDR1 MNHEY, CDR2 SVGAGI. This CDR3 spans 16 amino acids. The CDR3 DNA reads TGTGCCAGCAGTCGTTCGGGACTAGCGGGAGCGGGAGAGCAGTACTTC. Translated, it gives CASSRSGLAGAGEQYF.

This clonotype has more than one count but fewer than ten. The CDR3 DNA sequence: TGCAGTGCTACCAATGCGGTGGACCCAACCTACGAGCAGTACTTC. This gives the protein CSATNAVDPTYEQYF. The V and J genes are TRBV20-1 and TRBJ2-7; D is unclear. The CDR3 contains 15 residues. Looked up from germline, CDR1 is DFQATT and CDR2 is SNEGSKA (reference sequence). The ends were cut back, 4 bases at V and 2 bases at J, with 18 bases in the middle.

A few counts support this clonotype. The chain uses TRBV7-2 and TRBJ2-7; D is undetermined. TRBJ2-5 explains the end of the DNA better; the J call may be wrong. Germline V gives CDR1 SGHTA, CDR2 FQGNSA. This CDR3 spans 13 amino acids. This CDR3 reads CASSLSRDQTQYF. CDR3 DNA: TGTGCCAGCAGCTTATCAAGGGATCAGACCCAGTACTTC.

The rearrangement joins TRBV27 to TRBJ2-3; D is possibly TRBD2 (6 bases). The V end was cut by 4 bases, the J end by 3 bases, with 17 bases between. CDR1 MNHEY and CDR2 SMNVEV come from the germline V gene (reference sequence). The CDR3 has 16 amino acids. CDR3 sequence reads: CASSSRRLGRTDTQYF. The CDR3 DNA is TGTGCCAGCAGTTCCCGTCGACTAGGGAGGACAGATACGCAGTATTTT.

This chain joins TRBV25-1 and TRBJ2-5, with D tentatively TRBD1 or TRBD2 (5 bases each). The germline V gene encodes CDR1 MGHDK and CDR2 SYGVNS. Deletions cut 8 bases from V and 7 bases from J, with 17 bases between. CDR3 length: 13 residues. DNA of the CDR3: TGTGCCAGCCTGGAGCGGACAATGGGGACCCAGTACTTC. Translation: CASLERTMGTQYF. Looking up the rest from reference TRBV25-1 and TRBJ2-5 gives the full variable domain: EADIYQTPRYLVIGTGKKITLECSQTMGHDKMYWYQQDPGMELHLIHYSYGVNSTEKGDLSSESTVSRIRTEHFPLTLESARPSHTSQYLCASLERTMGTQYFGPGTRLLVL.

This clonotype was detected only a few times. This chain links TRBV7-2 with TRBJ2-5, with D tentatively TRBD2 (5 bases). This CDR3 contains 14 residues. The germline gives CDR1 SGHTA, CDR2 FQGNSA. Trimming shortened V by 1 base and J by 11 bases, and 17 bases separated the two germline ends. CDR3 in amino acids: CASSLETGENEQYF. As DNA, the CDR3 is TGTGCCAGCAGCTTAGAGACCGGGGAGAATGAGCAGTACTTC. The full variable domain, with the rest looked up from reference TRBV7-2 and TRBJ2-5, is GAGVSQSPSNKVTEKGKDVELRCDPISGHTALYWYRQSLGQGLEFLIYFQGNSAPDKSGLPSDRFSAERTGGSVSTLTIQRTQQEDSAVYLCASSLETGENEQYFGPGTRLLVL.

V is TRBV7-2 and J is TRBJ2-1; D uncertain. The V gene's germline CDR1 is SGHTA and CDR2 FQGNSA. Trimming took off 1 base at V and 6 bases at J, with 10 bases between the two ends. The CDR3 is 14 residues long. CDR3 sequence (DNA): TGTGCCAGCAGCTTAGGGGGTTCCCTCAATGAGCAGTTCTTC. It specifies CASSLGGSLNEQFF. The whole variable domain, remainder taken from reference TRBV7-2 and TRBJ2-1, is GAGVSQSPSNKVTEKGKDVELRCDPISGHTALYWYRQSLGQGLEFLIYFQGNSAPDKSGLPSDRFSAERTGGSVSTLTIQRTQQEDSAVYLCASSLGGSLNEQFFGPGTRLTVL.

The chain links TRBV5-1 to TRBJ1-4; maybe TRBD1 (5 bases). The CDR3 runs 16 residues. With 3 bases removed from V and 4 bases from J, the gap between germline ends came to 16 bases. Germline CDR1 SGHRS, CDR2 YFSETQ. The CDR3 DNA reads as TGCGCCAGCAGCTCGGAACGGGGGGGTTTTAATGAAAAACTGTTTTTT. Translation: CASSSERGGFNEKLFF.

The chain employs TRBV20-1 and TRBJ2-2; D possibly corresponds to TRBD2 (5 bases). Germline V gene data show CDR1 as DFQATT and CDR2 as SNEGSKA (reference sequence). The V gene lost 0 bases and the J gene lost 5 bases, with 13 bases spanning the gap. This CDR3 comprises 15 residues. The CDR3, as DNA: TGCAGTGCTAGAGAAGCAGGACTCCAAACCGGGGAGCTGTTTTTT. Translation gives CSAREAGLQTGELFF.

This clonotype has only a few counts. A single base separates this from a much larger clone, so it may be a read error. The rearrangement uses TRBV6-5 and TRBJ2-5; D may correspond to TRBD1 or TRBD2 (6 bases each). Germline CDR1 MNHEY, CDR2 SVGAGI. The CDR3 has 15 residues. Trimming pared 6 bases from V and 11 bases from J, leaving 25 bases between. As DNA, the CDR3 is TGTGCCAGCAGATCCCCTAGGGGGGTATACAATGAGCAGTACTTC. It is translated as CASRSPRGVYNEQYF.

The chain recombines TRBV6-6 with TRBJ2-3, with 11 nucleotides matching TRBD1. CDR3 length equals 15 residues. The germline gives CDR1 MNHNY, CDR2 SVGAGI (reference sequence). J gave up 7 bases and V 5 bases, and 8 bases lay outside the gene matches. CDR3 sequence: CASSTRTGGENTQYF. In DNA, the CDR3 is TGTGCCAGCAGTACTAGGACAGGGGGCGAAAATACGCAGTATTTT.

This clonotype came up many times. This sequence joins TRBV4-1 and TRBJ2-1, with D possibly being TRBD2 (5 bases). V was trimmed by 6 bases and J by 0 bases, leaving 18 bases between them. The germline gives CDR1 MGHRA, CDR2 YSYEKL. This CDR3 comprises 17 residues. This CDR3 reads CASSLSLALSSYNEQFF. As DNA, the CDR3 is TGCGCCAGCAGTCTCAGTTTAGCGCTTAGCTCCTACAATGAGCAGTTCTTC.

As concerns this clonotype: One end of the junction does not line up with germline, which may come from a read error. The gene calls are TRBV28 and TRBJ2-1, with D tentatively TRBD1 or TRBD2 (5 bases each). CDR1 and CDR2 from the germline V gene are MDHEN and SYDVKM. This CDR3 comprises 13 residues. The DNA of the CDR3 is TGTGCCAGCACCCTGGGGACGTACAATAAGCAGTTCTTC. It translates to CASTLGTYNKQFF.

The chain has TRBV20-1 and TRBJ2-3; D is ambiguous. The germline V gene encodes CDR1 DFQATT and CDR2 SNEGSKA (reference sequence). Trimming cost V 3 bases and J 6 bases, with 16 bases left between them. This CDR3 has 14 amino acids. CDR3: CSARLPHVPDTQYF. For the CDR3, the DNA is TGCAGTGCTAGGCTCCCCCACGTTCCGGATACGCAGTATTTT.

This rearrangement joins TRBV6-5 to TRBJ2-2; D may be TRBD1 (6 bases). V lost 7 bases to trimming and J lost 3 bases, with 18 bases between them. The CDR3 totals 16 residues. Germline V lookup: CDR1 MNHEY, CDR2 SVGAGI. DNA of the CDR3: TGTGCCAGCAAGGGCCTAGGGACACCACACACCGGGGAGCTGTTTTTT. Amino acid sequence: CASKGLGTPHTGELFF.

This rearrangement joins TRBV28 to TRBJ2-1, with D uncertain. The CDR3 covers 13 residues. CDR1 MDHEN and CDR2 SYDVKM come from the germline V gene. Trimming shortened V by 3 bases and J by 8 bases, and 11 bases separated the two germline ends. The CDR3 sequence: CASSFPLVHEQFF. As DNA, the CDR3 is TGTGCCAGCAGTTTCCCCCTAGTGCATGAGCAGTTCTTC. Variable domain in full (rest from reference TRBV28 and TRBJ2-1): DVKVTQSSRYLVKRTGEKVFLECVQDMDHENMFWYRQDPGLGLRLIYFSYDVKMKEKGDIPEGYSVSREKKERFSLILESASTNQTSMYLCASSFPLVHEQFFGPGTRLTVL.

The chain links TRBV14 to TRBJ1-1, with TRBD1 identical over 12 bases. CDR1 and CDR2 from the germline V gene are SGHDN and FVKESK. Germline trimming cut 3 bases from V and 6 bases from J; bases unmatched to any gene: 8. This CDR3 region has 16 residues. CDR3 sequence: CASSQGTGGSRAEAFF. CDR3 DNA: TGTGCCAGCAGCCAGGGGACAGGGGGCTCGAGGGCTGAAGCTTTCTTT.

The chain combines TRBV20-1 with TRBJ2-1, with TRBD2 matching over 7 bases. The CDR3 has 13 residues. Germline V CDR1 and CDR2: DFQATT, SNEGSKA (reference sequence). The trim removed 7 bases at V and 2 bases at J, leaving 5 bases unmatched. The CDR3 coding sequence is TGCAGTGGGACTAGACCTACCTACAATGAGCAGTTCTTC. Translation gives CSGTRPTYNEQFF.

The chain's CDR3 is CSARDRIAGKRNEQFF. DNA for the CDR3: TGCAGTGCTAGAGATCGGATAGCGGGAAAAAGGAATGAGCAGTTCTTC. The chain joins TRBV20-1 to TRBJ2-1; the match to TRBD2 covers 8 bases. The trim removed 0 bases at V and 7 bases at J, leaving 11 bases unmatched. This CDR3 contains 16 residues. Looked up from germline, CDR1 is DFQATT and CDR2 is SNEGSKA (reference sequence).

The V and J genes are TRBV27 and TRBJ1-1, with TRBD1 matching 8 bases. The CDR3 has 15 amino acids. Trimming took 4 bases from V and 1 from J; bases not matched to a gene: 5. Germline V gives CDR1 MNHEY, CDR2 SMNVEV (reference sequence). In nucleotides, the CDR3 is TGTGCCAGCAGTTATCGGACAGGGACGAACACTGAAGCTTTCTTT. It is translated as CASSYRTGTNTEAFF.

This clonotype appeared a few times. This chain uses TRBV12-3 or TRBV12-4 with TRBJ1-5; D gene unclear. Trimming took 5 bases from V and 2 from J, leaving 7 bases between them. The CDR3 is made up of 13 amino acids. CDR3 sequence (DNA): TGTGCCAGCAGTAATCAGGGCAATCAGCCCCAGCATTTT. As protein: CASSNQGNQPQHF.

The V gene is TRBV12-3 or TRBV12-4, the J gene TRBJ2-5; 9 bases agree with TRBD2. V lost 6 bases, J lost 0 bases, and 5 bases stayed unmatched. The CDR3 consists of 15 residues. The CDR3 sequence: CASRIAGAYQETQYF. For the CDR3, the DNA is TGTGCCAGCAGGATAGCGGGGGCTTACCAAGAGACCCAGTACTTC.

The gene calls are TRBV5-1 and TRBJ2-4; 7 bases fit TRBD2. The CDR3 has 17 residues. J gave up 0 bases and V 6 bases, and 12 bases lay outside the gene matches. Germline CDR1 SGHRS, CDR2 YFSETQ. CDR3 region: CASTPGRGLSAKNIQYF. CDR3 coding DNA: TGCGCCAGCACGCCAGGGCGGGGACTATCAGCCAAAAACATTCAGTACTTC.